This T cell receptor (beta chain) was profiled in a study of metastatic and nonmetastatic thyroid tumors. About the study: The authors compared repertoires across blood and tumor or nodule tissue from malignant and benign thyroid patients.

In this sample, this clone turned up many times. Losses at the gene ends were 11 bases for V and 3 bases for J; bases not matched to a gene: 8. The CDR3 extends over 15 amino acids. CDR1 is MDHEN and CDR2 is SYDVKM in the germline V gene. TCRdb re-processed the PCR reads through MiXCR. This sample has about 43,000 clones, with about 3.2% found just once. Among the patients, none had received any treatment before thyroid surgery. The rearrangement joins TRBV28 to TRBJ2-2; 11 bases align to TRBD2. The sequence was obtained from a female donor with papillary thyroid cancer or a benign thyroid nodule (not recorded which). Some clones in this sample may be carry-over from other donors' samples. Specimen: blood. The CDR3 bases are TGTGCCTGCTCAGGGACTAGCGGATACACCGGGGAGCTGTTTTTT. Its protein product is CACSGTSGYTGELFF.